This TCR beta chain was sequenced for a study of cytomegalovirus exposure and HLA in healthy donors listed by TCRdb under 2017. Study-level background: A later analysis indicated that the 120 or so validation repertoires were generated on the platform also employed for the 650 to 850 repertoires of the first cohort. The aim of the study was to test whether cataloging public T cell receptors could identify signatures of past pathogen exposure. In addition to the first cohort of several hundred subjects, a separate validation cohort of 130 or so different subjects was used. The study combined high-throughput TCR immunosequencing, statistical association of individual TCRs with disease status, and machine learning to predict cytomegalovirus infection status. The paper as a whole reports these results and caveats: Of the cluster scores, roughly 95% were above 0 in a later analysis, which found that TCRs clustered in the first cohort also tended to co-occur in the 95 to 150 validation repertoires. In both the original and validation cohorts, the classifier was reported to diagnose cytomegalovirus status with high specificity and sensitivity. In vitro tests confirmed that a few of the cytomegalovirus-associated TCR beta chains recognize cytomegalovirus antigens. Most TCR sequences were seen in very few donors, while some public TCRs were found in many individuals. In the study, some 180 TCR beta chains were listed as associated with cytomegalovirus. All 120 or so repertoires were used to score co-occurrence in the validation cohort in a later analysis, because that analysis had no HLA typing for the cohort. The authors suggested that the approach could potentially be extended to other disease states and immunological phenotypes.

Details on this clone: Its antigen target is currently unknown. No base quality information exists; no much larger clone differs at one position.

The library was produced with the immunoSEQ multiplex PCR assay. In the paper's pipeline: A statistical classification framework was built to diagnose cytomegalovirus status from the catalog of TCR beta chain sequences. Not all clones reach the TCRdb copy of this immuneACCESS table, which keeps in-frame sequences only. Checked studies attribute under half of the gap to unresolved V genes and leave the rest unexplained. Clonal size and the V and J genes are those of that table, whereas D and trimming came from the DNA. This sample lists 250,000 or so clones; over 75% were detected once. Approximately 12% of the sample comes from the top ten. Donors formed part of the validation cohort, which comprised about 130 subjects and was distinct from the first cohort of roughly 600 subjects. For CDR1 and CDR2, the germline V gene lists SGHVS and FNYEAQ. Including cysteine and phenylalanine, the CDR3 has 19 amino acids. CDR3 DNA is the only sequence kept; it has 57 bases, read in frame from the first base. Trimming leaves V shorter by 3 bases and J shorter by 1 base, with the junction holding 13 bases beyond the gene matches.

This sequence was found in a man between 18 and 29 years old in good health and CMV-seropositive. Sequenced input: PBMCs. The chain is encoded by TRBV7-6 joined to TRBJ2-5; 11 bases in between match TRBD2. The nucleotide sequence reads TGTGCCAGCAGCTTTGGTTTGGATGTTGGACTAGCGGGCCAAGAGACCCAGTACTTC. This yields the protein CASSFGLDVGLAGQETQYF.